One sample yielded the 32 T cell receptor beta chains listed below, sequenced in a study of T cells in Graves' hyperthyroidism and ophthalmopathy. TCR beta CDR3 sequences were amplified from RNA transcripts. The study used the HTBI primer set for a first-round RT-PCR of the TCR CDR3. TCRdb fed the multiplex PCR reads into MiXCR, producing one record per CDR3 protein. Of around 570,000 distinct CDR3 sequences listed, 20% are singletons. Sequencing input: blood. These receptors all stem from a man in his forties or fifties with Graves' ophthalmopathy.

This clonotype was seen only a few times. V usage is TRBV7-6 and J usage is TRBJ2-7; D unclear. This CDR3 spans 14 amino acids. CDR1 is SGHVS, CDR2 FNYEAQ, per germline. Trimming took off 4 bases at V and 2 bases at J, with 12 bases between the two ends. The CDR3 DNA follows: TGTGCCAGCAGCTCCCAGCCAAGTGCCTACGAGCAGTACTTC. Its protein product is CASSSQPSAYEQYF.

This clonotype was detected many times. V and J are TRBV18 and TRBJ2-3, with D possibly matching TRBD2 (5 bases). The CDR3 covers 13 residues. The V and J ends lost 3 bases and 5 bases respectively, with 9 bases between them. Looked up from germline, CDR1 is KGHSH and CDR2 is LQKENI. The DNA for the CDR3 is TGTGCCAGCTCACCGAGGGAGAAAGATACGCAGTATTTT. Its protein product is CASSPREKDTQYF.

CDR3 nucleotide sequence: TGTGCCTGGAGTCATAGGGACAAATCCTACAATGAGCAGTTCTTC. It encodes CAWSHRDKSYNEQFF. V and J are TRBV30 and TRBJ2-1; tentatively, D is TRBD1 (6 bases). With 2 bases removed from V and 1 base from J, the gap between germline ends came to 12 bases. Per germline, CDR1 GTSNPN and CDR2 SVGIG (reference sequence). This CDR3 is built from 15 residues.

V is TRBV20-1 and J is TRBJ1-2; D may be TRBD1 (5 bases). The CDR3 runs 14 residues. V lost 3 bases to trimming and J lost 0 bases, with 11 bases between them. CDR1 is DFQATT, CDR2 SNEGSKA, per germline (reference sequence). The CDR3 here is CSASGDETNYGYTF. The CDR3 coding sequence is TGCAGTGCTAGTGGGGACGAGACTAACTATGGCTACACCTTC.

This chain joins TRBV7-2 and TRBJ2-5; no clear D gene. Deletions cut 4 bases from V and 4 bases from J, with 22 bases between. The CDR3 covers 17 residues. CDR1 and CDR2 (germline): SGHTA, FQGNSA. CDR3 residues: CASSSPRVPRTRETQYF. In DNA form, the CDR3 reads TGTGCCAGCAGCTCCCCCAGAGTCCCGCGCACCCGAGAGACCCAGTACTTC.

The chain employs TRBV20-1 and TRBJ2-3; TRBD1 might be the D (5 bases). Germline CDR1 is DFQATT and CDR2 is SNEGSKA (reference sequence). V lost 0 bases and J 2 bases, leaving 12 bases between the germline ends. The CDR3 has 15 residues. The CDR3 region has the DNA TGCAGTGCTAGAGATGAACAGGACATCACAGATACGCAGTATTTT. Its translation is CSARDEQDITDTQYF.

The V call is TRBV7-9, the J call TRBJ2-1; unclear D gene. Trimming removed 2 bases at V and 9 bases at J, with 14 bases between. This CDR3 spans 14 amino acids. Germline-derived CDR1 and CDR2 are SEHNR and FQNEAQ (reference sequence). CDR3 bases: TGTGCCAGCAGCTTATTTGATTATGGCGGTGAGCAGTTCTTC. Protein: CASSLFDYGGEQFF.

The rearrangement joins TRBV28 to TRBJ2-5, with D unclear. The V gene lost 1 base and the J gene lost 5 bases, with 17 bases spanning the gap. The germline V gene has CDR1 MDHEN and CDR2 SYDVKM. The CDR3 spans 16 residues. CDR3 loop: CASSLFAFSLGETQYF. The CDR3 DNA reads as TGTGCCAGCAGTTTATTCGCGTTTTCTCTGGGGGAGACCCAGTACTTC.

The sample holds a few counts of this clonotype. This chain connects TRBV9 to TRBJ1-1; D is undetermined. This CDR3 contains 17 residues. Trimming removed 0 bases at V and 0 bases at J, with 15 bases between. Germline assignment: CDR1 SGDLS and CDR2 YYNGEE. The CDR3 sequence is CASSVGSMTRMNTEAFF. The CDR3 bases are TGTGCCAGCAGCGTAGGGTCAATGACAAGAATGAACACTGAAGCTTTCTTT.

The V gene is TRBV6-1, the J gene TRBJ1-5; 10 nucleotides agree with TRBD1. V shed 8 bases, J shed 7 bases, and the junction held 11 bases outside the gene matches. CDR1 MNHNS and CDR2 SASEGT come from the germline V gene. The CDR3 runs to 15 residues. The CDR3, as DNA: TGTGCCAGCCGAGGCGACAGGGGGCTTGGACAGCCCCAGCATTTT. This gives the protein CASRGDRGLGQPQHF.

This clonotype occurred many times. The rearrangement uses TRBV20-1 and TRBJ2-5; possibly TRBD1 for D (5 bases). The ends were cut back, 7 bases at V and 5 bases at J, with 20 bases in the middle. The CDR3 is made up of 14 amino acids. In germline, CDR1 is DFQATT, CDR2 SNEGSKA (reference sequence). The CDR3 nucleotides are TGCAGTGGCCTCCCCGGACAAGCTGGGGAGACCCAGTACTTC. It encodes CSGLPGQAGETQYF.

The V call is TRBV28, the J call TRBJ1-5; TRBD1 agrees at 11 bases. This CDR3 region has 16 residues. Trimming removed 6 bases from V and 10 bases from J; junction bases left unmatched: 14. Germline V gene lookup returns CDR1 MDHEN and CDR2 SYDVKM. This CDR3 is CASSPLNRDRGGPQHF. DNA of the CDR3: TGTGCCAGCAGCCCCCTAAACCGGGACAGGGGGGGACCCCAGCATTTT.

This clonotype was recorded many times. The V and J genes are TRBV20-1 and TRBJ2-7; TRBD2 agrees at 8 bases. There are 14 residues in the CDR3. Germline values: CDR1 DFQATT, CDR2 SNEGSKA (reference sequence). The trim removed 6 bases at V and 3 bases at J, leaving 10 bases unmatched. CDR3 nucleotide sequence: TGCAGTGCCAGACCGGGACTAGGAATCTACGAGCAGTACTTC. It translates to CSARPGLGIYEQYF.

V and J are TRBV6-2 or TRBV6-3 and TRBJ1-1; possibly TRBD1 for D (6 bases). The V and J ends lost 7 bases and 7 bases respectively, with 16 bases between them. Germline assignment: CDR1 MNHEY and CDR2 SVGEGT. The CDR3 sequence is 13 residues long. CDR3 region: CASTPAGQYEAFF. As DNA, the CDR3 is TGTGCCAGCACTCCCGCAGGACAGTATGAAGCTTTCTTT.

Concerning this clonotype: A much larger clonotype is one base distant, so this may be a read error. The gene calls are TRBV13 and TRBJ1-2, with TRBD1 matching 8 bases. This CDR3 is built from 14 residues. CDR1 and CDR2 from the germline V gene are PRHDT and FYEKMQ (reference sequence). The CDR3 nucleotides are TGTGCCAGCAGTACAGGGGGTGCTACCTATGGCTGCACCTTC. Translation: CASSTGGATYGCTF.

This clonotype has a count of ten or more. The chain carries TRBV28 and TRBJ1-5; D not resolved. The CDR3 loop spans 15 amino acids. Per germline, CDR1 MDHEN and CDR2 SYDVKM. Trimming removed 7 bases at V and 6 bases at J, with 19 bases between. CDR3 sequence: CASTLPPPGSQPQHF. The CDR3 bases are TGTGCCAGCACCCTTCCTCCCCCGGGGAGTCAGCCCCAGCATTTT.

V usage is TRBV5-6 and J usage is TRBJ2-2; TRBD1 matches 9 bases. The trim removed 1 base at V and 6 bases at J, leaving 4 bases unmatched. The CDR3 length is 15 residues. CDR1 and CDR2 (germline): SGHDT, YYEEEE. CDR3 sequence (DNA): TGTGCCAGCAGCTTGTGGGACAGGGCCGCCGGGGAGCTGTTTTTT. This sequence encodes CASSLWDRAAGELFF.

This clonotype was observed at least ten times. The chain employs TRBV14 and TRBJ2-7, with 7 bases fitting TRBD1. V trimming: 4 bases; J trimming: 6 bases; junction bases outside the gene matches: 6. The CDR3 consists of 13 residues. The V gene's germline CDR1 is SGHDN and CDR2 FVKESK. The CDR3 spells CASSPLTGREQYF. CDR3 DNA: TGTGCCAGCAGCCCGTTGACAGGGCGCGAGCAGTACTTC.

This clonotype was recorded many times. The chain joins TRBV28 to TRBJ2-1; D is uncertain. Trimming left V 7 bases short and J 2 bases short, with 15 bases between. The CDR3 covers 15 residues. CDR1 MDHEN and CDR2 SYDVKM come from the germline V gene. CDR3 amino acids: CASTPGASAYNEQFF. The CDR3 DNA is TGTGCCAGCACCCCCGGCGCCAGTGCCTACAATGAGCAGTTCTTC.

Only a few counts were recorded for this clonotype. The V and J genes are TRBV28 and TRBJ1-1, with 8 nucleotides matching TRBD1. The CDR3 runs 14 residues. The V segment lost 10 bases and the J segment 4 bases; nucleotides outside the gene matches: 11. Germline values: CDR1 MDHEN, CDR2 SYDVKM. The CDR3 here is CATMQTGTGTEAFF. Written as DNA, the CDR3 is TGTGCCACAATGCAAACCGGGACAGGCACTGAAGCTTTCTTT.

The genes are TRBV7-9 and TRBJ2-3; perhaps TRBD2 as D (7 bases). Germline V gene lookup returns CDR1 SEHNR and CDR2 FQNEAQ (reference sequence). There are 16 residues in the CDR3. The ends were cut back, 1 base at V and 3 bases at J, with 14 bases in the middle. CDR3 DNA sequence: TGTGCCAGCAGCTTAGAGGGGGGGCCAAATACAGATACGCAGTATTTT. Translating it yields CASSLEGGPNTDTQYF.

The table lists this clonotype with many counts. The chain carries TRBV7-3 and TRBJ2-2; the D gene is possibly TRBD1 (6 bases). CDR1 SGHTA and CDR2 FQGTGA come from the germline V gene. This CDR3 is built from 15 residues. V was clipped by 3 bases and J by 3 bases, with 11 bases between them. CDR3 in amino acids: CASSFGGRYTGELFF. The CDR3 coding sequence is TGTGCCAGCAGCTTTGGGGGCCGGTACACCGGGGAGCTGTTTTTT. Complete variable domain (other parts from reference TRBV7-3 and TRBJ2-2): GAGVSQTPSNKVTEKGKYVELRCDPISGHTALYWYRQSLGQGPEFLIYFQGTGAADDSGLPNDRFFAVRPEGSVSTLKIQRTERGDSAVYLCASSFGGRYTGELFFGEGSRLTVL.

This clonotype was found once. An end of the junction differs from the germline gene, which may be a read error. This rearrangement joins TRBV5-6 to TRBJ1-1; D is unresolved. The CDR3 has 13 residues. Germline V gene sequence: CDR1 SGHDT, CDR2 YYEEEE. In nucleotides, the CDR3 is TGCGCCAGCAGCCCAAGTGTTACTACTGAAGCTTTCTTT. This sequence encodes CASSPSVTTEAFF.

This clonotype was detected a few times. The chain has TRBV30 and TRBJ2-7, with D maybe TRBD2 (6 bases). Germline V CDR1 and CDR2: GTSNPN, SVGIG (reference sequence). This CDR3 spans 13 amino acids. Trimming removed 3 bases at V and 2 bases at J, with 11 bases between. The CDR3 loop reads CAWSGGVTYEQYF. DNA of the CDR3: TGTGCCTGGAGCGGCGGGGTTACCTACGAGCAGTACTTC.

The chain has TRBV24-1 and TRBJ2-6; 7 bases are shared with TRBD1. Germline V lookup: CDR1 KGHDR, CDR2 SFDVKD. This CDR3 has 19 residues. V shed 5 bases and J 0 bases; nucleotides not matched to a gene: 12. The DNA of the CDR3 is TGTGCCACCAGTGCCCCGAAGGGGGCGGGTAGCTCTGGGGCCAACGTCCTGACTTTC. Residues: CATSAPKGAGSSGANVLTF.

This clonotype turned up a few times. An end of the junction does not agree with germline; a read error may underlie this. V gene TRBV7-7 combines with J gene TRBJ2-2; 9 bases match TRBD2. The CDR3 totals 18 residues. The germline CDR1 and CDR2 sequences are SSHAT and FNYEAQ (reference sequence). For the CDR3, the DNA is TGTGCTAGCAGCTTAGAGGCTAGCGGGACCGCGAACACCGGGGAGCTGTTTTTT. Protein product: CASSLEASGTANTGELFF.

This clonotype showed up many times. The V and J genes are TRBV7-6 and TRBJ2-5; no clear D. CDR1 is SGHVS, CDR2 FNYEAQ, per germline. CDR3 length: 13 amino acids. Trimming pared 6 bases from V and 4 bases from J, leaving 12 bases between. The CDR3 nucleotides are TGTGCCAGCAGGTCACCCGCGGCAGAGACCCAGTACTTC. This sequence encodes CASRSPAAETQYF. The complete variable domain, with remaining parts taken from reference TRBV7-6 and TRBJ2-5, reads GAGVSQSPRYKVTKRGQDVALRCDPISGHVSLYWYRQALGQGPEFLTYFNYEAQQDKSGLPNDRFSAERPEGSISTLTIQRTEQRDSAMYRCASRSPAAETQYFGPGTRLLVL.

Ten or more counts support this clonotype. The chain uses TRBV20-1 and TRBJ2-7, with 9 bases lining up with TRBD2. This CDR3 is 14 amino acids long. The germline V gene encodes CDR1 DFQATT and CDR2 SNEGSKA (reference sequence). J gave up 2 bases and V 5 bases, and 7 bases lay outside the gene matches. The CDR3 coding sequence is TGCAGTGCTTTTAGAGGCGGGGGGGCCTACGAGCAGTACTTC. Encoded protein: CSAFRGGGAYEQYF.

This clonotype was observed many times. The chain employs TRBV7-2 and TRBJ2-2; a possible D gene is TRBD1 (5 bases). The CDR3 is 15 residues long. Trimming took off 0 bases at V and 6 bases at J, with 11 bases between the two ends. CDR1 is SGHTA, CDR2 FQGNSA, per germline. The DNA for the CDR3 is TGTGCCAGCAGCTTAGCGCAGGGTTGGTCCGGGGAGCTGTTTTTT. This sequence encodes CASSLAQGWSGELFF.

A note on this clonotype: The junction departs from the called germline gene at one end, perhaps through a read error. The V call is TRBV5-1, the J call TRBJ2-1; 8 bases line up with TRBD1. Germline loops: CDR1 SGHRS, CDR2 YFSETQ. The CDR3 loop spans 13 amino acids. CDR3 sequence: CASSGQGNNERFF. CDR3 nucleotide sequence: TGCGCCAGCAGCGGACAGGGTAACAATGAGCGGTTCTTC.

This clonotype was counted many times. This chain links TRBV29-1 with TRBJ2-3, with D unresolved. V was cut by 1 base and J by 6 bases, with 11 bases left in between. Per the germline V gene, CDR1 is SQVTM and CDR2 is ANQGSEA. The CDR3 covers 13 residues. This chain's CDR3 is CSVEGSYGDTQYF. The CDR3 coding sequence is TGCAGCGTTGAAGGGTCCTATGGGGATACGCAGTATTTT.

The chain combines TRBV30 with TRBJ2-1, with D unresolved. CDR1 and CDR2 from the germline V gene are GTSNPN and SVGIG (reference sequence). The CDR3 length is 13 residues. Deletions cut 8 bases from V and 1 base from J, with 12 bases between. CDR3 coding DNA: TGTGCCGGCAGGCTAGGGTCCTACAATGAGCAGTTCTTC. This codes for CAGRLGSYNEQFF.